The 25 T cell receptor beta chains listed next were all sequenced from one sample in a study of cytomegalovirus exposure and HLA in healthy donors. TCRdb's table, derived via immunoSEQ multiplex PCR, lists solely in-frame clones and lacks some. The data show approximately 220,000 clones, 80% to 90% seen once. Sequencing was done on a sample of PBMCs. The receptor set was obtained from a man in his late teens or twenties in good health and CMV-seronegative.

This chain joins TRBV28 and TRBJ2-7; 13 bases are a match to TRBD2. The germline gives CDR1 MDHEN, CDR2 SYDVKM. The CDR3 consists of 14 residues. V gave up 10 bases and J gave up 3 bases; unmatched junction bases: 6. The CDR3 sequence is CAIQTSGGLYEQYF. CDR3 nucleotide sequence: TGTGCCATCCAGACTAGCGGGGGGCTCTACGAGCAGTACTTC.

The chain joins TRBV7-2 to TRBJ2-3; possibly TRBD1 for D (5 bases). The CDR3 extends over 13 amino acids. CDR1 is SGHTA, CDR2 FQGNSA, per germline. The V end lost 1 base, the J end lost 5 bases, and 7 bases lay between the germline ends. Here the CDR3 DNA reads TGTGCCAGCAGCTTAGGACAGTTAGATACGCAGTATTTT. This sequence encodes CASSLGQLDTQYF.

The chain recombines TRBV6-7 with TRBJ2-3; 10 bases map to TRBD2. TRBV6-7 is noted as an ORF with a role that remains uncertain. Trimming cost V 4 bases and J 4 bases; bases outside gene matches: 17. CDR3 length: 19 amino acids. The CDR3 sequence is CASSWPTYSLAGYADTQYF. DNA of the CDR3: TGTGCCAGCAGTTGGCCGACTTATTCACTAGCGGGATATGCAGATACGCAGTATTTT.

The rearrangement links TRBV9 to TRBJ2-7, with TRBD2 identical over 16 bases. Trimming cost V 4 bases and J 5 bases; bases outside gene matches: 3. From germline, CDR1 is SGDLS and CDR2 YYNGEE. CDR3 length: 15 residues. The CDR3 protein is CASSMGLAGGNEQYF. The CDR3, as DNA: TGTGCCAGCAGCATGGGACTAGCGGGAGGGAACGAGCAGTACTTC.

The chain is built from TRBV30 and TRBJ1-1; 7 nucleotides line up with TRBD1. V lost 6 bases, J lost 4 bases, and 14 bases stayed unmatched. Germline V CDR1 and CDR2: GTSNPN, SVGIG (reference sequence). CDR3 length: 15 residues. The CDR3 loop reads CACVGHGGGGTEAFF. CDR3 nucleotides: TGTGCCTGTGTCGGTCACGGAGGGGGCGGCACTGAAGCTTTCTTT.

CDR3 amino acids: CASSHGKGGNEQYF. The CDR3 bases are TGTGCCAGCAGCCACGGGAAAGGGGGTAACGAGCAGTACTTC. The V gene is TRBV7-9, the J gene TRBJ2-7; perhaps TRBD1 as D (6 bases). Trimming took 5 bases from V and 5 from J, leaving 16 bases between them. CDR1 is SEHNR, CDR2 FQNEAQ, per germline (reference sequence). CDR3 length equals 14 residues.

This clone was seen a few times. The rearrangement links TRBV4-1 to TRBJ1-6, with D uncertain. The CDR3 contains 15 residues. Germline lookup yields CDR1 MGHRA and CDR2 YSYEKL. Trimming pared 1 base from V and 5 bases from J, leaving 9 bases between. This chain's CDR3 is CASSQVVTDNSPLHF. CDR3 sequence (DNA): TGCGCCAGCAGCCAAGTCGTAACAGATAATTCACCCCTCCACTTT.

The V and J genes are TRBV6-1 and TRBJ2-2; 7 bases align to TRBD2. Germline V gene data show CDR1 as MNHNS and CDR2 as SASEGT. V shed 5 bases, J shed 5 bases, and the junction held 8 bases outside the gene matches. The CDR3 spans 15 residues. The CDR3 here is CASSIQGGMTGELFF. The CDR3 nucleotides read TGTGCCAGCAGTATCCAGGGAGGGATGACCGGGGAGCTGTTTTTT.

This CDR3 reads CASSVTGTENEQYF. As DNA, the CDR3 is TGTGCCAGCAGCGTTACCGGGACAGAGAACGAGCAGTACTTC. The chain couples TRBV9 to TRBJ2-7, with TRBD1 identical over 7 bases. V lost 2 bases, J lost 5 bases, and 7 bases stayed unmatched. Germline V gives CDR1 SGDLS, CDR2 YYNGEE. CDR3 size: 14 residues. Filled out from reference TRBV9 and TRBJ2-7, the complete variable domain reads DSGVTQTPKHLITATGQRVTLRCSPRSGDLSVYWYQQSLDQGLQFLIQYYNGEERAKGNILERFSAQQFPDLHSELNLSSLELGDSALYFCASSVTGTENEQYFGPGTRLTVT.

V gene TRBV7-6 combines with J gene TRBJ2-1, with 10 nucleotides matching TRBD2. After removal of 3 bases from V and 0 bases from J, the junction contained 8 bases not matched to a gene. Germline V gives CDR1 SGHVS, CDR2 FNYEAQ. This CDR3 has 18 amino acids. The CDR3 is CASSFWTSGSSSYNEQFF. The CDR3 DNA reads TGTGCCAGCAGCTTTTGGACTAGCGGATCTAGCTCCTACAATGAGCAGTTCTTC.

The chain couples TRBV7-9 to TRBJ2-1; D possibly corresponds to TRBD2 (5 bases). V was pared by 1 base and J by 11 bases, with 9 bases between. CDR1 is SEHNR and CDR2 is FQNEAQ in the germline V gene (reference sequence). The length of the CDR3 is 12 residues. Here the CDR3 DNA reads TGTGCCAGCAGCTTAGGTGACTATCAGCAGTTCTTC. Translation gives CASSLGDYQQFF.

CDR3 loop: CASSSGLSGQGVSPLHF. In DNA form, the CDR3 reads TGTGCCAGCAGCTCTGGATTATCGGGACAGGGGGTTTCACCCCTCCACTTT. The rearrangement uses TRBV5-6 and TRBJ1-6; TRBD1 matches at 11 bases. With V trimmed by 3 bases and J by 9 bases, 11 bases remained unmatched. The V gene's germline CDR1 is SGHDT and CDR2 YYEEEE. The CDR3 sequence is 17 residues long.

The CDR3 DNA reads as TGTGCCAGCAGCTCTAGCTCCACCGGGGAGCTGTTTTTT. Its translation: CASSSSSTGELFF. This chain connects TRBV6-4 to TRBJ2-2; tentatively, D is TRBD2 (5 bases). Germline values: CDR1 MRHNA, CDR2 SNTAGT. The CDR3 is 13 amino acids. Trimming stripped 6 bases from V and 4 bases from J, with 9 bases between.

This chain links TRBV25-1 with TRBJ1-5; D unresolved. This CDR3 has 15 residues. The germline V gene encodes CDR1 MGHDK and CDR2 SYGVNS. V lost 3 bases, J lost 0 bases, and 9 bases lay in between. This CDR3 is CASSEGVYSNQPQHF. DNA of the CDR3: TGTGCCAGCAGTGAGGGAGTATATAGCAATCAGCCCCAGCATTTT.

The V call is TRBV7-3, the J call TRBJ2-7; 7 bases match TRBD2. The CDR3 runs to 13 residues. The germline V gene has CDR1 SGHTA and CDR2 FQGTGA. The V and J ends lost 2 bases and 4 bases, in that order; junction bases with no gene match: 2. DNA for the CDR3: TGTGCCAGCAGCTTACTGGGGGGGTACGAGCAGTACTTC. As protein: CASSLLGGYEQYF.

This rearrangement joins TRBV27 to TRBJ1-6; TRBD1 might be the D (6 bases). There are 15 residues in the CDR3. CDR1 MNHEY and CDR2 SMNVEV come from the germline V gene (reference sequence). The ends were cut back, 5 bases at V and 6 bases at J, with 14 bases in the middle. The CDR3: CASSPIRTVNSPLHF. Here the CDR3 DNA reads TGTGCCAGCAGTCCTATTCGGACAGTTAATTCACCCCTCCACTTT.

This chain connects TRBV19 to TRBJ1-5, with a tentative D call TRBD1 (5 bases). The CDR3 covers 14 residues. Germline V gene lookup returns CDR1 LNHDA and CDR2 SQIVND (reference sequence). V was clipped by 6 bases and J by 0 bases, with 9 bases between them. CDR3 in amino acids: CASRGRDSNQPQHF. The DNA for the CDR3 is TGTGCCAGTAGGGGCAGGGATAGCAATCAGCCCCAGCATTTT. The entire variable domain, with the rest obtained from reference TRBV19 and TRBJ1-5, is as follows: DGGITQSPKYLFRKEGQNVTLSCEQNLNHDAMYWYRQDPGQGLRLIYYSQIVNDFQKGDIAEGYSVSREKKESFPLTVTSAQKNPTAFYLCASRGRDSNQPQHFGDGTRLSIL.

The CDR3 DNA reads as TGTGCCAGCAGTTTAGGGACTAGCGGGGGGGCCGGATTGTACGATGAGCAGTTCTTC. It encodes CASSLGTSGGAGLYDEQFF. This rearrangement joins TRBV27 to TRBJ2-1, with 16 bases that match TRBD2. Per germline, CDR1 MNHEY and CDR2 SMNVEV (reference sequence). Trimming cost V 2 bases and J 8 bases; bases outside gene matches: 12. The CDR3 spans 19 residues.

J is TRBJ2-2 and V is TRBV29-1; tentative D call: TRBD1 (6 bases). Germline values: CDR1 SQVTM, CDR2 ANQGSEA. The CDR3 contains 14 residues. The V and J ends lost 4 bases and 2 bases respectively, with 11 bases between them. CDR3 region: CSVGRTVNTGELFF. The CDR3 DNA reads TGCAGCGTTGGAAGGACAGTTAACACCGGGGAGCTGTTTTTT.

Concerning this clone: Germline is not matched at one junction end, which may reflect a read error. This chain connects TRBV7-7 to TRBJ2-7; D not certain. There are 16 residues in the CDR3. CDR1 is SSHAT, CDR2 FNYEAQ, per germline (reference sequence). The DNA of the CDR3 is TGTGCTAGCAGCTTAGTCTCGTCGGTGCCATCCTACGAGCAGTACTTC. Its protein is CASSLVSSVPSYEQYF.

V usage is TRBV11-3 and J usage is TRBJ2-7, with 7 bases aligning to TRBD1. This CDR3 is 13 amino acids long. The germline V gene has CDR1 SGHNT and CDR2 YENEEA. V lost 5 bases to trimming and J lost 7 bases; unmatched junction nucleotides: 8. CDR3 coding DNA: TGTGCCAGCAGCGGAAAGGACAGGCTAGAGCAGTACTTC. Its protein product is CASSGKDRLEQYF.

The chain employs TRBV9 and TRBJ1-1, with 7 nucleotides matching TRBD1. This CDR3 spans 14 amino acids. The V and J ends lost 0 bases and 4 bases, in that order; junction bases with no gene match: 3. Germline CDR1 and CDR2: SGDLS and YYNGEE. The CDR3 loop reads CASSVVSGGTEAFF. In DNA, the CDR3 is TGTGCCAGCAGCGTAGTTTCAGGGGGCACTGAAGCTTTCTTT.

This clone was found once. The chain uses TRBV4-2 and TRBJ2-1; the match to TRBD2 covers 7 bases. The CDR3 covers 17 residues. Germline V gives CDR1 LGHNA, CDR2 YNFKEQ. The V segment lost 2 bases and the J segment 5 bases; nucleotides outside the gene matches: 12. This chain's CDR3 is CASSQNHGSRGDNEQFF. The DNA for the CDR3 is TGTGCCAGCAGCCAAAACCATGGCTCACGGGGGGACAATGAGCAGTTCTTC.

DNA for the CDR3: TGTGCCAGCTCACCCACGGACAGGGATTCGTCCGCTTTCTTT. The encoded protein is CASSPTDRDSSAFF. The chain has TRBV18 and TRBJ1-1; TRBD1 matches 8 bases. The CDR3 loop spans 14 amino acids. The V gene's germline CDR1 is KGHSH and CDR2 LQKENI. V lost 3 bases, J lost 11 bases, and 11 bases stayed unmatched.

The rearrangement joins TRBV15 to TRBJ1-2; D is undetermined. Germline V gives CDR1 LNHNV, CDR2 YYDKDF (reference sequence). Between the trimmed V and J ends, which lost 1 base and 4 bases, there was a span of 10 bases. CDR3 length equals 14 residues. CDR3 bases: TGTGCCACCAGCAGAGGAGAGGCGGCCTATGGCTACACCTTC. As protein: CATSRGEAAYGYTF.